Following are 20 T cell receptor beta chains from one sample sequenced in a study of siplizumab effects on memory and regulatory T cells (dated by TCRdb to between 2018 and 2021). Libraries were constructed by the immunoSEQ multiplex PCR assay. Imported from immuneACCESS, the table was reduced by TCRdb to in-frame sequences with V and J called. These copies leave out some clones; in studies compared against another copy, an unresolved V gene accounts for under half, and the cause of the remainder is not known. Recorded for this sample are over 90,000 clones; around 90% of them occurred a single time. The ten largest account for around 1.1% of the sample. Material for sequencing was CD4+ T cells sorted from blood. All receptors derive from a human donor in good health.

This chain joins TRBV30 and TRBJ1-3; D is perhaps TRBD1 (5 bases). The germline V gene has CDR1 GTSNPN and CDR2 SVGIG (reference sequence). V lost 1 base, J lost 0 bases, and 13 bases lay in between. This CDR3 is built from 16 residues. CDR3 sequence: CAWSADRSISGNTIYF. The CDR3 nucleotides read TGTGCCTGGAGTGCTGACAGATCTATCTCTGGAAACACCATATATTTT.

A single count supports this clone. DNA for the CDR3: TGCACCAGCAGCCAAGGTAGGGGGGACCTAGCTAACTACGAGCAGTACTTC. Protein: CTSSQGRGDLANYEQYF. This chain connects TRBV1 to TRBJ2-7. TRBV1 counts as a pseudogene. The CDR3 contains 17 residues.

The CDR3 DNA follows: TGTGCCAGCAGCTTCGGAGGAGCCGCAGATACGCAGTATTTT. Its protein is CASSFGGAADTQYF. The rearrangement links TRBV12-1 to TRBJ2-3; the tabulated D call, TRBD2, remains unverified against the DNA. TRBV12-1 is shown as a pseudogene. This CDR3 has 14 amino acids.

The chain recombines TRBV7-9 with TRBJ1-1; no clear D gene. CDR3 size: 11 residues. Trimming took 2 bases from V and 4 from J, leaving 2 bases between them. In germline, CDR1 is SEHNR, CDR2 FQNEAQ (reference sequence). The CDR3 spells CASSLSTEAFF. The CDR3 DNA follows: TGTGCCAGCAGCTTAAGCACTGAAGCTTTCTTT.

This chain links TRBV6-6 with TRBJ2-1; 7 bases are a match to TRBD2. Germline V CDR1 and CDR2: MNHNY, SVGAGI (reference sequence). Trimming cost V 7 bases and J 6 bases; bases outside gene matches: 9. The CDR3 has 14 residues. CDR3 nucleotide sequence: TGTGCCAGCACCACGGGGGGTCCCCTCAATGAGCAGTTCTTC. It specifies CASTTGGPLNEQFF.

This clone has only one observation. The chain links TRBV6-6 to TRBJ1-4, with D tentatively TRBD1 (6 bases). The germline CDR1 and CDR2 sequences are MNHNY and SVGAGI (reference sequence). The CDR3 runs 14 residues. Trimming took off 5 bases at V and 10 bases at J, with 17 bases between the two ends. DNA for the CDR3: TGTGCCAGCAGTCAGGACAGCCTACGGGGAAAACTGTTTTTT. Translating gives CASSQDSLRGKLFF.

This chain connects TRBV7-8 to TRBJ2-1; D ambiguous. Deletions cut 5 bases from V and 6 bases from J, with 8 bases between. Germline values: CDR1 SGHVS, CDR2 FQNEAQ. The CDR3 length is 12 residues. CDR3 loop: CASSHARNEQFF. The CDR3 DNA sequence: TGTGCCAGCAGCCACGCGCGCAATGAGCAGTTCTTC. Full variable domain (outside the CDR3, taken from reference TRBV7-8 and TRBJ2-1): GAGVSQSPRYKVAKRGQDVALRCDPISGHVSLFWYQQALGQGPEFLTYFQNEAQLDKSGLPSDRFFAERPEGSVSTLKIQRTQQEDSAVYLCASSHARNEQFFGPGTRLTVL.

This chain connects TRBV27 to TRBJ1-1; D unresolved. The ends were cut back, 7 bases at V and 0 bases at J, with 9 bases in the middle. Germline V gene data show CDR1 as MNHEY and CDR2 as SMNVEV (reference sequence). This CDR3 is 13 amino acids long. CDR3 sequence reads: CASTGVMNTEAFF. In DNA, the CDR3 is TGTGCCAGCACTGGAGTCATGAACACTGAAGCTTTCTTT.

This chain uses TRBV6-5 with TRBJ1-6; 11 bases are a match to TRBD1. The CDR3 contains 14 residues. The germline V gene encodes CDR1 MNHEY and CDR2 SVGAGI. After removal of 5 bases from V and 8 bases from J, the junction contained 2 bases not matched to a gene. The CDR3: CASSADRGHSPLHF. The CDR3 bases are TGTGCCAGCAGTGCGGACAGGGGGCATTCACCCCTCCACTTT.

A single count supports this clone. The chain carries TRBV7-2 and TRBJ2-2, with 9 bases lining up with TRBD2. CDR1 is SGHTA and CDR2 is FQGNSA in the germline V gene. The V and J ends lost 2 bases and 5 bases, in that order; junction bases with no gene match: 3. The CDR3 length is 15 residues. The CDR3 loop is CASSLFTSGTGELFF. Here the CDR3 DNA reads TGTGCCAGCAGCTTATTTACTAGCGGGACCGGGGAGCTGTTTTTT.

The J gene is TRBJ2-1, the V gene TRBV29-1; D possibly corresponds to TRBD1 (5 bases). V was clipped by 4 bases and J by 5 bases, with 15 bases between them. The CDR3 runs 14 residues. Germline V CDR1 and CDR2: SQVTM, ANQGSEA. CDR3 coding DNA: TGCAGCGTTGCGGGCAGGGCGTCTAACAATGAGCAGTTCTTC. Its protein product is CSVAGRASNNEQFF.

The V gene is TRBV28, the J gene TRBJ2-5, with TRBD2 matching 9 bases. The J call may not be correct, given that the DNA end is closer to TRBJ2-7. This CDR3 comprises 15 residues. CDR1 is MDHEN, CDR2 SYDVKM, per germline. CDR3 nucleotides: TGTGCCAGCACCTTCGTCGGACTAGCGCGCTACGAGCAGTACTTC. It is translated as CASTFVGLARYEQYF.

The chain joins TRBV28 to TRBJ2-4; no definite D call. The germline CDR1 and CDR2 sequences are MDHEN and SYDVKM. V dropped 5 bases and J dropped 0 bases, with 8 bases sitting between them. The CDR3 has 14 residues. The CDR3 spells CASSGRGAKNIQYF. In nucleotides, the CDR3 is TGTGCCAGCAGTGGGCGCGGAGCCAAAAACATTCAGTACTTC.

CDR3 nucleotides: TGTGCCTCCCACAGGGGGCTTAACTATGGCTACACCTTC. It codes for CASHRGLNYGYTF. The rearrangement links TRBV30 to TRBJ1-2, with 9 bases that match TRBD1. The CDR3 totals 13 residues. Losses at the gene ends were 7 bases for V and 1 base for J; bases not matched to a gene: 4. Germline V gene sequence: CDR1 GTSNPN, CDR2 SVGIG (reference sequence).

Written as DNA, the CDR3 is TGCGCCAGCAGCTTGGCCGCCCGGGGTTTGGATACGCAGTATTTT. Translating it yields CASSLAARGLDTQYF. V is TRBV5-1 and J is TRBJ2-3; tentatively, D is TRBD2 (5 bases). This CDR3 contains 15 residues. CDR1 is SGHRS, CDR2 YFSETQ, per germline. V gave up 0 bases and J gave up 6 bases, with 14 bases separating them.

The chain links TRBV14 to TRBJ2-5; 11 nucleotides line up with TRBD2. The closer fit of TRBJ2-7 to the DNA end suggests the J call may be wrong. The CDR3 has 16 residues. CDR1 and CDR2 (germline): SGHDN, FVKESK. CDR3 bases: TGTGCCAGCAGCCGAGTAGCGGGAGGGCCGAGCTACGAGCAGTACTTC. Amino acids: CASSRVAGGPSYEQYF.

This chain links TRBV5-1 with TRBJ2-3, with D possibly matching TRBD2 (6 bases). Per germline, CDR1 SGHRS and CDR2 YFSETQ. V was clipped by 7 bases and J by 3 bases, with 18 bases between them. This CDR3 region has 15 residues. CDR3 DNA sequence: TGCGCCAGCTGCCCGGGACTCCGGGATACAGATACGCAGTATTTT. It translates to CASCPGLRDTDTQYF.

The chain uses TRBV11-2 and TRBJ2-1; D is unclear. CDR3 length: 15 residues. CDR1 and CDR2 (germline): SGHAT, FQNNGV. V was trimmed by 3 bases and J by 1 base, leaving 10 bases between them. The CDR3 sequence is CASSLLGRSYNEQFF. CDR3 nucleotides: TGTGCCAGCAGCTTGCTAGGAAGATCCTACAATGAGCAGTTCTTC.

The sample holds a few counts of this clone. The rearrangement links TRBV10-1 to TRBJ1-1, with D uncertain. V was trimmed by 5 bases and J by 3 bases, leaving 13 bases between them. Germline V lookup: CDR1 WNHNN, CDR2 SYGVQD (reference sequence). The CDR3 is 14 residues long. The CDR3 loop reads CASSKSGRDTEAFF. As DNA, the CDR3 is TGCGCCAGCAGTAAATCGGGGAGAGACACTGAAGCTTTCTTT.

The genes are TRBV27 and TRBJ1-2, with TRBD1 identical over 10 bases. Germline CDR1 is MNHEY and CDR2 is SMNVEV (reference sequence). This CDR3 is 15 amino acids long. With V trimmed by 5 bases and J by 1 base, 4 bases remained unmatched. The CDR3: CASSRRDRGNYGYTF. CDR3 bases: TGTGCCAGCAGTCGGAGGGACAGGGGTAACTATGGCTACACCTTC.